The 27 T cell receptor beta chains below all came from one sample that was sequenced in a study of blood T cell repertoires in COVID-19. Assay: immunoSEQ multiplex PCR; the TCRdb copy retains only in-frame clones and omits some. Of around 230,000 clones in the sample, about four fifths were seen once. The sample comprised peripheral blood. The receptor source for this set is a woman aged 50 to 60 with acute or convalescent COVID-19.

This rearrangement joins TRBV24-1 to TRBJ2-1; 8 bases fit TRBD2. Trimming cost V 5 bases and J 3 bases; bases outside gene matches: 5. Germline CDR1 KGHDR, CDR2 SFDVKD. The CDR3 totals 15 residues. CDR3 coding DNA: TGTGCCACCAGTGGGCCGACTAGCGTCTACAATGAGCAGTTCTTC. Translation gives CATSGPTSVYNEQFF.

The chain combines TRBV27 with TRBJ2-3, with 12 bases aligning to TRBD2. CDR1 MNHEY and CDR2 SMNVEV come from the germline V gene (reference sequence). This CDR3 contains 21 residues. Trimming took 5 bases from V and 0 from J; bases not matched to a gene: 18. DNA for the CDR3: TGTGCCAGCAGTCAGACCAATCGACTAGCGGGAGTACGTTCTAGCACAGATACGCAGTATTTT. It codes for CASSQTNRLAGVRSSTDTQYF.

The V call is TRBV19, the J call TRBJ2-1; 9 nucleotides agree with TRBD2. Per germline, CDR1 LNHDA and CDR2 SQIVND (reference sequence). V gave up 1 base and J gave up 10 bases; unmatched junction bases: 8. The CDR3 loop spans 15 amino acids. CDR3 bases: TGTGCCAGTAGTATAGTGACTAGCGGCTCAGGGGAGCAGTTCTTC. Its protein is CASSIVTSGSGEQFF. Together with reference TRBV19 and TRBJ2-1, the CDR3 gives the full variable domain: DGGITQSPKYLFRKEGQNVTLSCEQNLNHDAMYWYRQDPGQGLRLIYYSQIVNDFQKGDIAEGYSVSREKKESFPLTVTSAQKNPTAFYLCASSIVTSGSGEQFFGPGTRLTVL.

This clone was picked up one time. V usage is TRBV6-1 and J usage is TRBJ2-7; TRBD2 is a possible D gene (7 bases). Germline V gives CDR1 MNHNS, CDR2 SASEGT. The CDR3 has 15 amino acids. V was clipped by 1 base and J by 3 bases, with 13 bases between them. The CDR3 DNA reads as TGTGCCAGCAGTGAAGTAGGAGGGGGGGGCTACGAGCAGTACTTC. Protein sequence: CASSEVGGGGYEQYF.

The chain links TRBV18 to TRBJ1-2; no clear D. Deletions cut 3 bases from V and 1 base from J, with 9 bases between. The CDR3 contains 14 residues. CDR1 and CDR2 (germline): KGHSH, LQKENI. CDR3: CASSPGNLNYGYTF. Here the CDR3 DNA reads TGTGCCAGCTCACCCGGGAACCTTAACTATGGCTACACCTTC.

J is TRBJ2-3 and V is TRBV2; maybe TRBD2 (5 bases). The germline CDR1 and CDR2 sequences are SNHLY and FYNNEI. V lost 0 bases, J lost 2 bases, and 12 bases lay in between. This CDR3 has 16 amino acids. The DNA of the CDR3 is TGTGCCAGCAGTGAAGCGGCGGCACTAGTCACAGATACGCAGTATTTT. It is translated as CASSEAAALVTDTQYF.

CDR3 region: CASSFRTGSNEKLFF. CDR3 DNA sequence: TGTGCCAGCAGTTTCAGGACAGGATCTAATGAAAAACTGTTTTTT. The chain uses TRBV27 and TRBJ1-4; TRBD1 agrees at 7 bases. The germline V gene has CDR1 MNHEY and CDR2 SMNVEV (reference sequence). This CDR3 contains 15 residues. Unmatched junction bases numbered 4, after V lost 3 bases and J lost 3 bases.

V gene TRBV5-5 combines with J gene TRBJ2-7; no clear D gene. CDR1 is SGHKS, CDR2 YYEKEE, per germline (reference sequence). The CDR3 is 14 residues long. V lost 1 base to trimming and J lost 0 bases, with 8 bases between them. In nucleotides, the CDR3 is TGTGCCAGCAGCTTGACAGTGTCCTCCTACGAGCAGTACTTC. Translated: CASSLTVSSYEQYF.

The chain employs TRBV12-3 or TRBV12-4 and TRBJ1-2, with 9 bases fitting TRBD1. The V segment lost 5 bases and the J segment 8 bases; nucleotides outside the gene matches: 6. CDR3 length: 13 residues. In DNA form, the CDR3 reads TGTGCCAGCAGTACCGGGACAGGGAGAGGCTACACCTTC. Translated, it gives CASSTGTGRGYTF.

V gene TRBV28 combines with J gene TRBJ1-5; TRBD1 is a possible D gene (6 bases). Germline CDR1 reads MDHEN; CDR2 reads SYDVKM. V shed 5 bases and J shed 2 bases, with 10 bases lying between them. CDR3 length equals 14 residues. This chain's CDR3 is CASSDRTGNQPQHF. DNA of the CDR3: TGTGCCAGCAGTGACCGGACAGGCAATCAGCCCCAGCATTTT.

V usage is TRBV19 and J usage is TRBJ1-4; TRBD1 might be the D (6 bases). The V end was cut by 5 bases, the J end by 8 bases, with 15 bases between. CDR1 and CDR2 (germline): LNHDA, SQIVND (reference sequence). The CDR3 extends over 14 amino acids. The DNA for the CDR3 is TGTGCCAGTAGTGCACAGGGTTATGGCGAAAAACTGTTTTTT. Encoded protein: CASSAQGYGEKLFF.

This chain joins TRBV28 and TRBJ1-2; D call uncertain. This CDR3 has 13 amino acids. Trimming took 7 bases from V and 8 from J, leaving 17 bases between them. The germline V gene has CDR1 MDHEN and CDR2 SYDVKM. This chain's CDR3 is CASTPSPPGGYTF. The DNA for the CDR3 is TGTGCCAGCACCCCCTCCCCCCCGGGGGGCTACACCTTC.

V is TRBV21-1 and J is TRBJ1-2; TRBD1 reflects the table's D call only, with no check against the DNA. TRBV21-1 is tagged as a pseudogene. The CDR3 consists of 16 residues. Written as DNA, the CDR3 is TGTGCCAGCAGCAAAGTGGGACGTTGTTTGGGGGCTGGCTACACCTTC. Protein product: CASSKVGRCLGAGYTF.

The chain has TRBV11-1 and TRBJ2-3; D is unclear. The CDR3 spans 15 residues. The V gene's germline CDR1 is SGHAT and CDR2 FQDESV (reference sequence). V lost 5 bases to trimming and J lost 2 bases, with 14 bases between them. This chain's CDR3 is CASSTFTVSTDTQYF. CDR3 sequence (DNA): TGTGCCAGCAGCACATTTACAGTTTCCACAGATACGCAGTATTTT.

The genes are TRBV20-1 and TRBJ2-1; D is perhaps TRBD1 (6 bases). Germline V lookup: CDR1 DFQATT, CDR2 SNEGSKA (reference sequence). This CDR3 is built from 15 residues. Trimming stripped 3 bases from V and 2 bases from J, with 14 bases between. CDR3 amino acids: CSASGHRDPYNEQFF. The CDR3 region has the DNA TGCAGTGCTAGTGGGCACAGGGACCCCTACAATGAGCAGTTCTTC.

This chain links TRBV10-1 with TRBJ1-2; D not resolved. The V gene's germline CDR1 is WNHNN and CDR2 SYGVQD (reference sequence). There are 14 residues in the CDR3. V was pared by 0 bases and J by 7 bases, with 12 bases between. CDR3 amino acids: CASSESAGAVGYTF. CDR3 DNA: TGCGCCAGCAGTGAGTCCGCGGGAGCTGTTGGCTACACCTTC.

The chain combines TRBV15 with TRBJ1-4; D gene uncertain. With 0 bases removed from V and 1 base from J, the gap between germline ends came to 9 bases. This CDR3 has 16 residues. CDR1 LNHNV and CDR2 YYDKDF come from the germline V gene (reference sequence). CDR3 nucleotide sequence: TGTGCCACCAGCAGAGACGGTTTAAGAACTAATGAAAAACTGTTTTTT. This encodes CATSRDGLRTNEKLFF.

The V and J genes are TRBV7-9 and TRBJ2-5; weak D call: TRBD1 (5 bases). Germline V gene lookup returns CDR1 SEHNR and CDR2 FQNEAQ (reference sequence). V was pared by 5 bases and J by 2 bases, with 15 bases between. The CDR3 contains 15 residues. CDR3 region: CASSGDSGKQETQYF. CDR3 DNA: TGTGCCAGCAGCGGCGACAGTGGCAAACAAGAGACCCAGTACTTC.

The CDR3 nucleotides read TGTGCCAGTCGGACTAGCGGGAGTAATCATGAGCAGTTCTTC. Its translation: CASRTSGSNHEQFF. The chain employs TRBV19 and TRBJ2-1; TRBD2 aligns across 13 bases. V dropped 8 bases and J dropped 8; count of bases not matched to a gene: 6. CDR3 length: 14 residues. CDR1 and CDR2 (germline): LNHDA, SQIVND (reference sequence).

The CDR3 DNA follows: TGTGCCAGCAGCAATCTAGCGTACAATGAGCAGTTCTTC. This gives the protein CASSNLAYNEQFF. This chain links TRBV21-1 with TRBJ2-1; TRBD2, the table's D call, was not compared with the DNA. TRBV21-1 is a known pseudogene. The CDR3 is 13 amino acids.

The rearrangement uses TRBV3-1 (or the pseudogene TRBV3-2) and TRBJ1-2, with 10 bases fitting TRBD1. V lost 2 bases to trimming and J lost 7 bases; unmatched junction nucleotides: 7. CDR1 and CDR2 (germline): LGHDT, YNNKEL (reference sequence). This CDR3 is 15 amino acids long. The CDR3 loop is CASSQSDRGLSGYTF. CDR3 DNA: TGTGCCAGCAGCCAATCTGACAGGGGGCTTAGTGGCTACACCTTC.

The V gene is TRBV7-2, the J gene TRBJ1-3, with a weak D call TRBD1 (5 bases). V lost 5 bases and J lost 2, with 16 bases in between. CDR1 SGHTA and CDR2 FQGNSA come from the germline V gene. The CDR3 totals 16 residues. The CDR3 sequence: CASSQLSGDPGNTIYF. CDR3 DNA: TGTGCCAGCAGCCAACTGTCGGGGGACCCTGGAAACACCATATATTTT.

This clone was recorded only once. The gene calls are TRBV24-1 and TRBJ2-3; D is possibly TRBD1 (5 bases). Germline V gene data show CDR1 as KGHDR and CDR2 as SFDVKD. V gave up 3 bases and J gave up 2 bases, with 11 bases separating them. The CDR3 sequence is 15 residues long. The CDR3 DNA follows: TGTGCCACCAGTGATCCTAGGGGTCCCACAGATACGCAGTATTTT. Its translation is CATSDPRGPTDTQYF.

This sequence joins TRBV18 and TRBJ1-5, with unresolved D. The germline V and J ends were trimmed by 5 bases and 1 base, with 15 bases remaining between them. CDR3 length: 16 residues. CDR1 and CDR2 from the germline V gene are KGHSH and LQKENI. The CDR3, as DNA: TGTGCCAGCTCAATCGGTCGTCCGGGGAGCAATCAGCCCCAGCATTTT. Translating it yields CASSIGRPGSNQPQHF.

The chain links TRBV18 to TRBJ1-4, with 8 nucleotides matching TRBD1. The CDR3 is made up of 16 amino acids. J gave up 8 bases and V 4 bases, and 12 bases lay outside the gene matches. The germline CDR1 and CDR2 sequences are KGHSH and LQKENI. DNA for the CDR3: TGTGCCAGCTCACTAATGGACAGGGCGCCGGGAGAAAAACTGTTTTTT. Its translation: CASSLMDRAPGEKLFF.

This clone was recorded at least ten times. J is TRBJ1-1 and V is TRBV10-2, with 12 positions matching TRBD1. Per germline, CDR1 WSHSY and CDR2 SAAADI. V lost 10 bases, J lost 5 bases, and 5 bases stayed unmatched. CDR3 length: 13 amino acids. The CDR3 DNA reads TGCGCCACCGGGACAGGGGGCTTGACTGAAGCTTTCTTT. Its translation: CATGTGGLTEAFF.

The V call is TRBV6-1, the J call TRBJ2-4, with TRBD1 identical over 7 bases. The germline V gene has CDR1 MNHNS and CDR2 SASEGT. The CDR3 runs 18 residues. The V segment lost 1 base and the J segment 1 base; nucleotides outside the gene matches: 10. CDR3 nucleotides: TGTGCCAGCAGTGAAGACGTCGGGTCAGGGGGTGCCAAAAACATTCAGTACTTC. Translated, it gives CASSEDVGSGGAKNIQYF.